The TCR beta chain under discussion was sequenced for a study of T cell responses to AZD1222 COVID-19 vaccine. Notes on the study in general: Increases in Spike-specific TCR breadth and depth were seen after two AZD1222 doses. CD4 TCRs covered the whole spike, strongest at regions 160-218 and 743-854. Repertoire sampling occurred only after the peak T cell response. The study identified only six AZD1222 recipients as seropositive at baseline.

Points on this clone: Antigen specificity is unknown.

Trimming pared 2 bases from V and 3 bases from J, leaving 19 bases between. The CDR3 spans 17 residues. Per germline, CDR1 SGHTA and CDR2 FQGNSA. The assay was immunoSEQ multiplex PCR, and TCRdb's table has in-frame clones only and misses some. This table holds 190,000 or so clones, about 89% found once. Sequences were derived from peripheral blood, sampled 28 days after the second AZD1222 dose. The receptor was isolated from an adult who received the AZD1222 COVID-19 vaccine. V usage is TRBV7-2 and J usage is TRBJ1-1, with D possibly TRBD1 on 5 matching bases. The CDR3 spells CASSLKEPWGYDTEAFF. The CDR3, as DNA: TGTGCCAGCAGCTTAAAGGAGCCATGGGGGTATGACACTGAAGCTTTCTTT.